The 18 T cell receptor beta chains presented below share a single source sample, sequenced in a study of blood T cell repertoires in COVID-19. Repertoires were generated with immunoSEQ multiplex PCR, while TCRdb's copy carries only in-frame clones and drops some. The table has around 150,000 clones, almost 85% seen once. Sequenced sample: peripheral blood. The receptor source for this set is a woman aged 80 or over with acute or convalescent COVID-19.

V usage is TRBV25-1 and J usage is TRBJ1-4, with 12 positions matching TRBD1. The CDR3 is 18 amino acids. The germline V gene encodes CDR1 MGHDK and CDR2 SYGVNS. J gave up 4 bases and V 4 bases, and 10 bases lay outside the gene matches. The chain's CDR3 is CASSGTGTGGAGNEKLFF. For the CDR3, the DNA is TGTGCCAGCAGTGGGACCGGGACAGGGGGCGCCGGTAATGAAAAACTGTTTTTT.

This clone was detected only a few times. The chain employs TRBV4-1 and TRBJ1-1, with D maybe TRBD1 (5 bases). Trimming removed 0 bases at V and 5 bases at J, with 10 bases between. The CDR3 contains 14 residues. The germline gives CDR1 MGHRA, CDR2 YSYEKL. CDR3 sequence reads: CASSQDGGGTEAFF. In nucleotides, the CDR3 is TGCGCCAGCAGCCAAGATGGGGGGGGAACTGAAGCTTTCTTT.

This clone was detected once. CDR3 coding DNA: TGCAGCGTTGATAACAGGGGACAGGGGGCCTCTGGGGCCAACGTCCTGACTTTC. Protein sequence: CSVDNRGQGASGANVLTF. The V call is TRBV29-1, the J call TRBJ2-6, with 12 nucleotides matching TRBD1. Losses at the gene ends were 3 bases for V and 0 bases for J; bases not matched to a gene: 6. Germline CDR1 and CDR2: SQVTM and ANQGSEA. The CDR3 covers 18 residues.

V is TRBV7-2 and J is TRBJ1-2; 7 positions match TRBD1. The J segment lost 1 base and the V segment lost 5 bases, leaving 10 bases of the junction unmatched. The CDR3 sequence is 16 residues long. Germline lookup yields CDR1 SGHTA and CDR2 FQGNSA. The CDR3 DNA reads TGTGCCAGCAGCCAGGGGGGATCGGGAGTTAACTATGGCTACACCTTC. Amino acid sequence: CASSQGGSGVNYGYTF.

This clone was observed many times. The chain uses TRBV11-2 and TRBJ2-3; the match to TRBD1 covers 9 bases. The CDR3 runs to 14 residues. CDR1 and CDR2 from the germline V gene are SGHAT and FQNNGV. J was trimmed by 6 bases and V by 3 bases; bases with no gene match: 4. This CDR3 is CASSFGTGRDTQYF. CDR3 sequence (DNA): TGTGCCAGCAGCTTCGGGACAGGGAGGGATACGCAGTATTTT. Full variable domain (rest looked up from reference TRBV11-2 and TRBJ2-3): EAGVAQSPRYKIIEKRQSVAFWCNPISGHATLYWYQQILGQGPKLLIQFQNNGVVDDSQLPKDRFSAERLKGVDSTLKIQPAKLEDSAVYLCASSFGTGRDTQYFGPGTRLTVL.

The CDR3 loop is CASSPGRGTDTQYF. In DNA, the CDR3 is TGTGCCAGCAGTCCGGGCAGGGGGACAGATACGCAGTATTTT. The genes are TRBV6-5 and TRBJ2-3, with 7 bases identical to TRBD1. CDR3 length equals 14 residues. CDR1 and CDR2 from the germline V gene are MNHEY and SVGAGI. The V and J ends lost 5 bases and 3 bases, in that order; junction bases with no gene match: 5.

The chain employs TRBV5-1 and TRBJ2-1; 9 bases match TRBD2. This CDR3 is built from 18 residues. The ends lost 6 bases at V and 7 bases at J; junction bases unmatched: 20. Looked up from germline, CDR1 is SGHRS and CDR2 is YFSETQ. Written as DNA, the CDR3 is TGCGCCAGCACCTCCGAAACCCTTAGCGGGAGTATAAGGAATGAGCAGTTCTTC. Translation gives CASTSETLSGSIRNEQFF. Full variable domain (rest looked up from reference TRBV5-1 and TRBJ2-1): KAGVTQTPRYLIKTRGQQVTLSCSPISGHRSVSWYQQTPGQGLQFLFEYFSETQRNKGNFPGRFSGRQFSNSRSEMNVSTLELGDSALYLCASTSETLSGSIRNEQFFGPGTRLTVL.

CDR3 sequence: CASSLANAGFSYEQYF. CDR3 coding DNA: TGTGCCAGCAGCTTAGCGAATGCCGGGTTCTCCTACGAGCAGTACTTC. The J gene is TRBJ2-7, the V gene TRBV7-8, with no clear D. The CDR3 has 16 residues. In germline, CDR1 is SGHVS, CDR2 FQNEAQ. V was clipped by 0 bases and J by 0 bases, with 12 bases between them. Supplemented by reference TRBV7-8 and TRBJ2-7, the full variable domain reads GAGVSQSPRYKVAKRGQDVALRCDPISGHVSLFWYQQALGQGPEFLTYFQNEAQLDKSGLPSDRFFAERPEGSVSTLKIQRTQQEDSAVYLCASSLANAGFSYEQYFGPGTRLTVT.

The chain carries TRBV6-6 and TRBJ2-7, with D perhaps TRBD2 (6 bases). This CDR3 region has 14 residues. CDR1 and CDR2 (germline): MNHNY, SVGAGI (reference sequence). Trimming shortened V by 6 bases and J by 2 bases, and 14 bases separated the two germline ends. The CDR3 region has the DNA TGTGCCAGCAGCCACGGGACTCTAACCTACGAGCAGTACTTC. Translation gives CASSHGTLTYEQYF.

This clone was seen only once. The rearrangement joins TRBV10-3 to TRBJ2-2, with 10 bases identical to TRBD2. The CDR3 covers 20 residues. Germline V gene sequence: CDR1 ENHRY, CDR2 SYGVKD. V shed 0 bases and J 0 bases; nucleotides not matched to a gene: 10. The CDR3 region is CAISESRASGRAANTGELFF. DNA for the CDR3: TGTGCCATCAGTGAGTCTCGCGCTAGCGGGAGAGCGGCGAACACCGGGGAGCTGTTTTTT.

This chain's CDR3 is CASSWTGGGYGYTF. CDR3 nucleotide sequence: TGTGCCAGTAGCTGGACAGGGGGGGGCTATGGCTACACCTTC. The gene calls are TRBV19 and TRBJ1-2; 10 nucleotides match TRBD1. Trimming removed 6 bases from V and 4 bases from J; junction bases left unmatched: 5. There are 14 residues in the CDR3. The germline CDR1 and CDR2 sequences are LNHDA and SQIVND (reference sequence).

The chain couples TRBV19 to TRBJ1-3; D ambiguous. The length of the CDR3 is 13 residues. Germline values: CDR1 LNHDA, CDR2 SQIVND (reference sequence). Trimming shortened V by 7 bases and J by 4 bases, and 11 bases separated the two germline ends. The CDR3 here is CASTLKSGNTIYF. CDR3 nucleotides: TGTGCCAGTACCCTAAAATCAGGAAACACCATATATTTT. The whole variable domain, filled in from reference TRBV19 and TRBJ1-3, reads DGGITQSPKYLFRKEGQNVTLSCEQNLNHDAMYWYRQDPGQGLRLIYYSQIVNDFQKGDIAEGYSVSREKKESFPLTVTSAQKNPTAFYLCASTLKSGNTIYFGEGSWLTVV.

The chain is built from TRBV7-9 and TRBJ1-6, with D possibly TRBD1 on 6 matching bases. V was clipped by 5 bases and J by 0 bases, with 14 bases between them. The CDR3 consists of 17 residues. Germline values: CDR1 SEHNR, CDR2 FQNEAQ (reference sequence). The CDR3 is CASSRGQTSSYNSPLHF. CDR3 in DNA: TGTGCCAGCAGCCGCGGACAGACGAGCTCCTATAATTCACCCCTCCACTTT.

In its sample, this clone was seen once. The CDR3 spells CAISVSILFDIQYF. CDR3 nucleotide sequence: TGTGCCATCAGTGTATCTATCCTGTTCGACATTCAGTACTTC. J is TRBJ2-4 and V is TRBV10-3; D is uncertain. The CDR3 is 14 amino acids. The ends were cut back, 4 bases at V and 8 bases at J, with 15 bases in the middle. Germline CDR1 reads ENHRY; CDR2 reads SYGVKD.

This chain joins TRBV11-2 and TRBJ2-3, with 11 positions matching TRBD2. Trimming removed 5 bases from V and 0 bases from J; junction bases left unmatched: 4. Germline assignment: CDR1 SGHAT and CDR2 FQNNGV. The CDR3 is 16 amino acids. The CDR3 loop is CASSARLAGSTDTQYF. As DNA, the CDR3 is TGTGCCAGCAGCGCCAGACTAGCGGGAAGCACAGATACGCAGTATTTT.

V is TRBV21-1 and J is TRBJ2-3; TRBD2, the D gene given by the table, was not confirmed from the DNA. TRBV21-1 is a documented pseudogene. This CDR3 contains 19 residues. This CDR3 is CASSKWDPPLAGGTDTQYF. Written as DNA, the CDR3 is TGTGCCAGCAGCAAATGGGACCCTCCTCTAGCGGGAGGGACAGATACGCAGTATTTT.

V gene TRBV10-3 combines with J gene TRBJ1-3; D is undetermined. The CDR3 totals 15 residues. CDR1 and CDR2 (germline): ENHRY, SYGVKD. With 0 bases removed from V and 8 bases from J, the gap between germline ends came to 14 bases. As DNA, the CDR3 is TGTGCCATCAGTGAGTCGCCATCCAGCGAGTACACCATATATTTT. This translates into CAISESPSSEYTIYF.

The chain joins TRBV24-1 to TRBJ2-1, with 7 bases lining up with TRBD2. V lost 7 bases, J lost 0 bases, and 5 bases stayed unmatched. Germline V gene data show CDR1 as KGHDR and CDR2 as SFDVKD. This CDR3 has 15 residues. The CDR3 sequence: CATRGAGDSYNEQFF. The DNA for the CDR3 is TGTGCCACCAGAGGCGCGGGAGACTCCTACAATGAGCAGTTCTTC.